This TCR beta chain was observed in a study of T cell repertoires in cytomegalovirus infection. Study in general: The public TCR beta signatures pointed to both CMV infection and matching HLA type.

There are many counts of this clonotype. With 1 base clipped from V and 5 bases from J, the junction kept 6 bases outside the gene matches. The CDR3 loop spans 15 amino acids. CDR1 is LNHNV and CDR2 is YYDKDF in the germline V gene (reference sequence). TCRdb ran MiXCR on the reads and lists one entry per CDR3 protein. The table records more than 140,000 distinct CDR3 sequences, 5.5% to 7% of them present only once. What was sequenced was PBMCs. V gene TRBV15 combines with J gene TRBJ2-5; TRBD1 matches at 8 bases. The sequence was obtained from a human donor in good health (CMV status not recorded). Some clones in this sample may be carry-over from other donors' samples. CDR3 in amino acids: CATSRAAGGMETQYF. As DNA, the CDR3 is TGTGCCACCAGCAGAGCTGCAGGGGGCATGGAGACCCAGTACTTC.